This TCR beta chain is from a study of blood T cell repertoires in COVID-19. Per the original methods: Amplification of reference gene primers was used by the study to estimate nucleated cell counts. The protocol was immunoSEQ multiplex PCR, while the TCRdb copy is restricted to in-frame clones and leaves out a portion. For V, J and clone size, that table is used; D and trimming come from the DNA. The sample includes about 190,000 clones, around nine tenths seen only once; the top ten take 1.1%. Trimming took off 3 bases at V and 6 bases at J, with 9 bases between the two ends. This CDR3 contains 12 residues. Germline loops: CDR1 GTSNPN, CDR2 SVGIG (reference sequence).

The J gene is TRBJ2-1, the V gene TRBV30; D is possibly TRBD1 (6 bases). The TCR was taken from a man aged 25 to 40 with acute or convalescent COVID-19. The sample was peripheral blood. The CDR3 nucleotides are TGTGCCTGGAGAGCAGGGGCCAATGAGCAGTTCTTC. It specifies CAWRAGANEQFF.